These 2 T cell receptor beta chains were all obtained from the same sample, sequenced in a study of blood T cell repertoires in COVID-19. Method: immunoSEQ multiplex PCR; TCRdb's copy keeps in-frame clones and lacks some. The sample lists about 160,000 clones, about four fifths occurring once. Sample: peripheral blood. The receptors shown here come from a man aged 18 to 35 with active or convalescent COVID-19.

The CDR3 sequence: CASSQQRNREGPYEQYF. CDR3 sequence (DNA): TGCGCCAGCAGCCAACAGAGGAATCGGGAGGGCCCCTACGAGCAGTACTTC. The V call is TRBV4-1, the J call TRBJ2-7; 8 bases fit TRBD2. This CDR3 region has 17 residues. Trimming removed 2 bases from V and 2 bases from J; junction bases left unmatched: 11. CDR1 is MGHRA and CDR2 is YSYEKL in the germline V gene.

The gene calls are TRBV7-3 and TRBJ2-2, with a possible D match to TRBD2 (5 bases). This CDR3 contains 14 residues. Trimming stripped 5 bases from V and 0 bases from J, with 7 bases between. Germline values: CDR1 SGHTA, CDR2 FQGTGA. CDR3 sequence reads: CASSPLANTGELFF. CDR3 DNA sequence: TGTGCCAGCAGCCCACTAGCGAACACCGGGGAGCTGTTTTTT.